The next 19 T cell receptor beta chains were all read from a single sample in a study of shared clonotypes between healthy human individuals. Here immunoSEQ multiplex PCR was the method, and the copy in TCRdb shows in-frame clones only, minus some. The sample shows more than 2 million clones, 90% to 97% of them seen only once. Input material: naive CD4+ T cells sorted from blood. Subset indicated: CD45RA+ positively selected. Every receptor here comes from a man younger than 35 in good health.

The chain uses TRBV9 and TRBJ2-7; 15 bases align to TRBD2. From germline, CDR1 is SGDLS and CDR2 YYNGEE. The CDR3 is made up of 15 amino acids. After removal of 4 bases from V and 7 bases from J, the junction contained 6 bases not matched to a gene. The CDR3 bases are TGTGCCAGCAGCATATCGGGACTAGCGGGAGGTGAGCAGTACTTC. This codes for CASSISGLAGGEQYF.

V is TRBV6-5 and J is TRBJ2-7; TRBD1 aligns across 7 bases. Germline V CDR1 and CDR2: MNHEY, SVGAGI. Losses at the gene ends were 7 bases for V and 3 bases for J; bases not matched to a gene: 6. The length of the CDR3 is 13 residues. In nucleotides, the CDR3 is TGTGCCAGCAAGGGGACAGACTACTACGAGCAGTACTTC. This sequence encodes CASKGTDYYEQYF.

The J gene is TRBJ2-2, the V gene TRBV4-1, with TRBD1 identical over 7 bases. The V gene's germline CDR1 is MGHRA and CDR2 YSYEKL. This CDR3 has 16 residues. V gave up 2 bases and J gave up 4 bases; unmatched junction bases: 7. In DNA, the CDR3 is TGCGCCAGCAGCCAACCGGGACAGCCACTCACCGGGGAGCTGTTTTTT. This gives the protein CASSQPGQPLTGELFF.

This rearrangement joins TRBV13 to TRBJ2-3, with D unresolved. Germline CDR1 is PRHDT and CDR2 is FYEKMQ (reference sequence). The V end was cut by 8 bases, the J end by 1 base, with 10 bases between. This CDR3 comprises 13 residues. The DNA of the CDR3 is TGTGCCAGCGGTAATGTAGGCACAGATACGCAGTATTTT. Translation gives CASGNVGTDTQYF.

The rearrangement joins TRBV18 to TRBJ2-5; D is perhaps TRBD2 (6 bases). The germline V gene has CDR1 KGHSH and CDR2 LQKENI. This CDR3 comprises 14 residues. Deletions cut 3 bases from V and 5 bases from J, with 13 bases between. CDR3 sequence reads: CASSPIGGMETQYF. In DNA, the CDR3 is TGTGCCAGCTCACCGATCGGAGGGATGGAGACCCAGTACTTC. Using reference TRBV18 and TRBJ2-5 for the parts outside the CDR3, the full variable domain is NAGVMQNPRHLVRRRGQEARLRCSPMKGHSHVYWYRQLPEEGLKFMVYLQKENIIDESGMPKERFSAEFPKEGPSILRIQQVVRGDSAAYFCASSPIGGMETQYFGPGTRLLVL.

The rearrangement links TRBV4-2 to TRBJ1-1, with D hard to call. The CDR3 is made up of 14 amino acids. Trimming pared 0 bases from V and 6 bases from J, leaving 11 bases between. Germline CDR1 and CDR2: LGHNA and YNFKEQ. For the CDR3, the DNA is TGTGCCAGCAGCCAAGAAGCAGCGAAGCCTGAAGCTTTCTTT. Its protein is CASSQEAAKPEAFF.

This chain's CDR3 is CASSTKVGGLREKLFF. The CDR3 DNA reads TGTGCCAGCAGCACTAAAGTGGGAGGGCTTCGGGAAAAACTGTTTTTT. This chain links TRBV7-9 with TRBJ1-4; no clear D. CDR3 size: 16 residues. V gave up 5 bases and J gave up 8 bases, with 21 bases separating them. In germline, CDR1 is SEHNR, CDR2 FQNEAQ (reference sequence).

This chain joins TRBV28 and TRBJ2-7, with unresolved D. The V and J ends lost 4 bases and 4 bases respectively, with 11 bases between them. The CDR3 has 13 residues. Germline-derived CDR1 and CDR2 are MDHEN and SYDVKM. CDR3 protein: CASSSLTRYEQYF. CDR3 coding DNA: TGTGCCAGCAGTTCTCTCACACGATACGAGCAGTACTTC.

The CDR3 region is CASSLRQVSIGYTF. The CDR3 bases are TGTGCCAGCAGCTTGCGGCAGGTTTCTATCGGCTACACCTTC. This sequence joins TRBV5-6 and TRBJ1-2; D ambiguous. The CDR3 sequence is 14 residues long. Trimming took off 1 base at V and 8 bases at J, with 15 bases between the two ends. Germline CDR1 SGHDT, CDR2 YYEEEE.

This chain joins TRBV10-3 and TRBJ2-7; TRBD1 matches at 7 bases. Germline loops: CDR1 ENHRY, CDR2 SYGVKD. The CDR3 length is 14 residues. V was pared by 4 bases and J by 3 bases, with 6 bases of the junction left unmatched. CDR3 sequence reads: CAISAWDRDYEQYF. The DNA for the CDR3 is TGTGCCATCAGTGCCTGGGACAGAGACTACGAGCAGTACTTC.

The V and J genes are TRBV6-1 and TRBJ2-1; D is undetermined. CDR3 length: 10 amino acids. Trimming shortened V by 8 bases and J by 9 bases, and 8 bases separated the two germline ends. Germline CDR1 and CDR2: MNHNS and SASEGT. The CDR3 is CASLRGEQFF. CDR3 DNA: TGTGCCAGCTTACGCGGTGAGCAGTTCTTC.

V is TRBV18 and J is TRBJ2-7, with D perhaps TRBD1 or TRBD2 (6 bases each). Germline V gene lookup returns CDR1 KGHSH and CDR2 LQKENI. This CDR3 has 17 amino acids. V lost 0 bases to trimming and J lost 2 bases, with 17 bases between them. The CDR3 DNA follows: TGTGCCAGCTCACCACCGAGTTGGGGGGCTGGGACCTACGAGCAGTACTTC. Translating gives CASSPPSWGAGTYEQYF.

This sequence joins TRBV6-1 and TRBJ1-2, with 9 nucleotides matching TRBD1. CDR3 length equals 14 residues. The J segment lost 3 bases and the V segment lost 4 bases, leaving 3 bases of the junction unmatched. Germline lookup yields CDR1 MNHNS and CDR2 SASEGT. The CDR3: CASSGQGDHYGYTF. The CDR3 DNA reads TGTGCCAGCAGTGGACAGGGGGACCACTATGGCTACACCTTC.

V is TRBV30 and J is TRBJ1-5; no clear D gene. Germline CDR1 reads GTSNPN; CDR2 reads SVGIG (reference sequence). The CDR3 has 14 amino acids. The V gene lost 0 bases and the J gene lost 2 bases, with 8 bases spanning the gap. CDR3 nucleotide sequence: TGTGCCTGGAGTGTACCACCTGGCAATCAGCCCCAGCATTTT. It translates to CAWSVPPGNQPQHF.

This chain's CDR3 is CASIKGAGNTEAFF. In DNA form, the CDR3 reads TGCGCCAGCATAAAGGGGGCTGGGAACACTGAAGCTTTCTTT. The chain employs TRBV5-1 and TRBJ1-1; 7 nucleotides line up with TRBD1. With 6 bases clipped from V and 1 base from J, the junction kept 6 bases outside the gene matches. CDR1 is SGHRS and CDR2 is YFSETQ in the germline V gene. The length of the CDR3 is 14 residues.

The V call is TRBV11-2, the J call TRBJ2-3; D is unresolved. CDR1 and CDR2 (germline): SGHAT, FQNNGV. CDR3 length: 18 amino acids. Trimming stripped 2 bases from V and 6 bases from J, with 24 bases between. As DNA, the CDR3 is TGTGCCAGCAGCTTAAACGACGATCCATGGGCCCCCGCGGATACGCAGTATTTT. Its protein product is CASSLNDDPWAPADTQYF.

The chain is built from TRBV18 and TRBJ1-6, with D perhaps matching TRBD1 (5 bases). Germline CDR1 and CDR2: KGHSH and LQKENI. The V gene lost 0 bases and the J gene lost 7 bases, with 13 bases spanning the gap. This CDR3 is built from 16 residues. The DNA for the CDR3 is TGTGCCAGCTCACCACCGAGGCAGGGCAGGAATTCACCCCTCCACTTT. Protein: CASSPPRQGRNSPLHF.

V is TRBV11-1 and J is TRBJ2-7; D is possibly TRBD1 or TRBD2 (5 bases each). The V end lost 4 bases, the J end lost 0 bases, and 16 bases lay between the germline ends. CDR3 length: 16 amino acids. The germline CDR1 and CDR2 sequences are SGHAT and FQDESV (reference sequence). CDR3 in DNA: TGTGCCAGCAGCTCCATCGGGGCACCCTCCTCCTACGAGCAGTACTTC. Protein: CASSSIGAPSSYEQYF. Based on the CDR3 plus reference TRBV11-1 and TRBJ2-7, the full variable domain is EAEVAQSPRYKITEKSQAVAFWCDPISGHATLYWYRQILGQGPELLVQFQDESVVDDSQLPKDRFSAERLKGVDSTLKIQPAELGDSAMYLCASSSIGAPSSYEQYFGPGTRLTVT.

This sequence joins TRBV9 and TRBJ2-2, with TRBD2 matching over 15 bases. The junction had 16 bases not matched to a gene; V was cut back by 3 bases and J by 4 bases. Germline V gene lookup returns CDR1 SGDLS and CDR2 YYNGEE. The CDR3 covers 21 residues. The CDR3 nucleotides are TGTGCCAGCAGCGCCCCGCTCCGGACTAGCGGGGGGGCCGGGGGCACCGGGGAGCTGTTTTTT. As protein: CASSAPLRTSGGAGGTGELFF.